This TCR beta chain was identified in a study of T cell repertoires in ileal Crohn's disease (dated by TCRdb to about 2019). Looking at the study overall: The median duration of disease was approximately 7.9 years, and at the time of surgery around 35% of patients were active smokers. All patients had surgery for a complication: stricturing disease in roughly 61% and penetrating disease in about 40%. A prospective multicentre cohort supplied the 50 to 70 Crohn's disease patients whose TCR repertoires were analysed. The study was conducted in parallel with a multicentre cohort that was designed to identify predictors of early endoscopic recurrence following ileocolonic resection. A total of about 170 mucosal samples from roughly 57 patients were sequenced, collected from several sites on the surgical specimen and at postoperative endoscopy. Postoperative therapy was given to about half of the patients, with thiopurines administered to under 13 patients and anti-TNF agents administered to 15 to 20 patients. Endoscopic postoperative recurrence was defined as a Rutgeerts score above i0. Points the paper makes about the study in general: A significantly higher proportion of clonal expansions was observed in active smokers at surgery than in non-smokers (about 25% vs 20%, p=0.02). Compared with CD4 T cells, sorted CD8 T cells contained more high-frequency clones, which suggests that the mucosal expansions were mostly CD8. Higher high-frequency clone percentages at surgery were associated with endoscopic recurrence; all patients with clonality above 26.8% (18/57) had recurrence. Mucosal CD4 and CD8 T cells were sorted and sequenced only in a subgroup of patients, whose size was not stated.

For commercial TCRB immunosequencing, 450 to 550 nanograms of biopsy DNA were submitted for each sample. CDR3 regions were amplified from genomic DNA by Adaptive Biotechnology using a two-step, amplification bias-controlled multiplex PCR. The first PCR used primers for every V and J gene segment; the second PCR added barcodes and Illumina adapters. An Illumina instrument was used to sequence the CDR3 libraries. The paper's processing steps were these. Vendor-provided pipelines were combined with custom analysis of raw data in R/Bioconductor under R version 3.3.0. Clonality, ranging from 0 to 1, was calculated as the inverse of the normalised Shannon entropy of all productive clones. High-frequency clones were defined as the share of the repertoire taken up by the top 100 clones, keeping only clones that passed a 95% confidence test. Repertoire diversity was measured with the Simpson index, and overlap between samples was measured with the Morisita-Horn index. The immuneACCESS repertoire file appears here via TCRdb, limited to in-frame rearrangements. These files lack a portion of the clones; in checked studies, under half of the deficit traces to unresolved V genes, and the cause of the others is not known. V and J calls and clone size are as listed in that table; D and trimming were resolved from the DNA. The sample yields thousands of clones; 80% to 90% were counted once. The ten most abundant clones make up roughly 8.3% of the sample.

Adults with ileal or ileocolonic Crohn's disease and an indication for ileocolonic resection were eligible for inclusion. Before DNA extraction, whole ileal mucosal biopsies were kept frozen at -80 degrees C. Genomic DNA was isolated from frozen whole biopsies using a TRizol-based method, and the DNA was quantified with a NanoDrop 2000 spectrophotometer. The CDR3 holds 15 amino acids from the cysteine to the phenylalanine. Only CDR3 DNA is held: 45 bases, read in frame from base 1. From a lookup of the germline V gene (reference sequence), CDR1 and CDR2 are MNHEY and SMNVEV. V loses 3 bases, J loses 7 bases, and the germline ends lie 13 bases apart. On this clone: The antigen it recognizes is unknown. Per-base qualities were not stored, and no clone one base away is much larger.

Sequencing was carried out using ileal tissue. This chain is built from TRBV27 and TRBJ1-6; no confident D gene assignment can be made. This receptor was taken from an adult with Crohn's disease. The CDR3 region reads CASSFSGLPNSPLHF. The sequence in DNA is TGTGCCAGCAGTTTTTCGGGGTTGCCAAATTCACCCCTCCACTTT.